This T cell receptor beta chain is drawn from a study of shared clonotypes between healthy human individuals. As for the study in general: A couple of women and a few men aged 18 to 49 served as donors. Study-wide results and limits: Clonotypes that were shared across a handful of donors made up about 4.5% of naive CD4 clonotypes.

Concerning this clone itself: Its antigen is not identified. The sample carries other DNA sequences with the same CDR3.

Assay used: immunoSEQ multiplex PCR; TCRdb lists only in-frame clones, some missing. Of around 2,000,000 clones in the sample, 90% to 95% are singletons; the top ten hold roughly 0.13%. Germline V gives CDR1 SEHNR, CDR2 FQNEAQ (reference sequence). This CDR3 region has 16 residues. The V gene lost 1 base and the J gene lost 1 base, with 14 bases spanning the gap. The chain recombines TRBV7-9 with TRBJ2-7; D is possibly TRBD2 (6 bases). This receptor was obtained from a man aged 18 to 30 in good health. Sequences were obtained from naive CD4+ T cells sorted from blood. Subset specified: CD45RA+ positively selected. The CDR3 DNA is TGTGCCAGCAGCTTAGTTCCTGCGGGAACGTCCTACGAGCAGTACTTC. Protein: CASSLVPAGTSYEQYF.